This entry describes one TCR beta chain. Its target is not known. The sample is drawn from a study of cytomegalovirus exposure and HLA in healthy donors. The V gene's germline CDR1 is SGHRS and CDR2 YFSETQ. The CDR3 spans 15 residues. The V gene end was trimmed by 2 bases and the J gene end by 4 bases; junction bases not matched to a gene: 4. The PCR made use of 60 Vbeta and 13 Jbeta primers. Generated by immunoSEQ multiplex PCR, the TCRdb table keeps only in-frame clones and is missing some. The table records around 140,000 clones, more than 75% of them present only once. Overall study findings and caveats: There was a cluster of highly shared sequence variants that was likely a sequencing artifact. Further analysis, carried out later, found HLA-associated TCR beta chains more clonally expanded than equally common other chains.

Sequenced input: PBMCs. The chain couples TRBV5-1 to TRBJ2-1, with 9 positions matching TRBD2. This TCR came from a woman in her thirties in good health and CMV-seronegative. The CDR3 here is CASSFSGSFYNEQFF. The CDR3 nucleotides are TGCGCCAGCAGCTTTAGCGGGAGCTTTTACAATGAGCAGTTCTTC.